The entry below gives a single T cell receptor (beta chain) sequence along with its context. These data come from a study of control samples from healthy donors and cancer patients. CDR3 length equals 15 residues. Trimming pared 0 bases from V and 0 bases from J, leaving 11 bases between. Germline-derived CDR1 and CDR2 are SQVTM and ANQGSEA. Clones were sequenced by immunoSEQ multiplex PCR, and TCRdb holds only the in-frame ones, with some missing. The repertoire holds about 120,000 clones, with around nine tenths as singletons. The clonotype was recovered from a man under 40 in good health. This chain connects TRBV29-1 to TRBJ1-1; the D gene is possibly TRBD1 (5 bases). The sequencing sample was made of blood. DNA for the CDR3: TGCAGCGTTGAAGATAGAAGGGACCTGAACACTGAAGCTTTCTTT. This encodes CSVEDRRDLNTEAFF.